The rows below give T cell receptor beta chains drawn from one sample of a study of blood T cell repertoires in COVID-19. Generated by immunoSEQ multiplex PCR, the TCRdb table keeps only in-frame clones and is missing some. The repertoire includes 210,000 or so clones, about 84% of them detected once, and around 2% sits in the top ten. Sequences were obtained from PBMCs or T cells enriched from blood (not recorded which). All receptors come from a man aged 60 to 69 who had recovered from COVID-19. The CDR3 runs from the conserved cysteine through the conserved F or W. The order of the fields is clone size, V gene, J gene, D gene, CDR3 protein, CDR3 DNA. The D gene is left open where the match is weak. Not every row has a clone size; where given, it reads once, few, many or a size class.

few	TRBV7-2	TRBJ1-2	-	CASSLVGYGYTF	TGTGCCAGCAGCTTAGTCGGCTATGGCTACACCTTC
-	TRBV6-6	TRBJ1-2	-	CASRKTSTGWDGYTF	TGTGCCAGCAGGAAAACCTCCACGGGTTGGGATGGCTACACCTTC
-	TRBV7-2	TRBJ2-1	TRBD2	CASSPPGLAGGRVQFF	TGTGCCAGCAGCCCCCCGGGACTAGCGGGGGGGCGAGTACAGTTCTTC
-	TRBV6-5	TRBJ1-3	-	CASSVQGYGNTIYF	TGTGCCAGCAGCGTCCAGGGGTATGGAAACACCATATATTTT
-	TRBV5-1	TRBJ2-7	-	CARCGTTDSYEQYF	TGCGCTCGCTGTGGGACAACGGATTCCTACGAGCAGTACTTC
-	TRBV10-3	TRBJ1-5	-	CATTDSQNQPQHF	TGTGCCACAACGGACAGTCAGAATCAGCCCCAGCATTTT
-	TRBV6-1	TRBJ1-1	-	CASSEALRQMNTEAFF	TGTGCCAGCAGTGAAGCTTTACGACAGATGAACACTGAAGCTTTCTTT
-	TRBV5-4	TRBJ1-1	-	CASSSPQEDSLNTEAFF	TGTGCCAGCAGCTCCCCCCAAGAGGACAGCCTGAACACTGAAGCTTTCTTT
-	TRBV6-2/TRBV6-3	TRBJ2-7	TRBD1	CASSYSTVGDRDYEQYF	TGTGCCAGCAGTTACTCTACCGTTGGGGACAGGGACTACGAGCAGTACTTC
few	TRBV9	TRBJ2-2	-	CASSVDNPPGTGELFF	TGTGCCAGCAGCGTAGATAATCCCCCGGGCACCGGGGAGCTGTTTTTT
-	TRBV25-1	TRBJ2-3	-	CASSRPGGTDTQYF	TGTGCCAGCAGTCGGCCAGGGGGCACAGATACGCAGTATTTT
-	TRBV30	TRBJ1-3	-	CAWSAGHSGNTIYF	TGTGCCTGGAGTGCAGGGCACTCTGGAAACACCATATATTTT
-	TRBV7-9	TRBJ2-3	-	CASRRGPATDTQYF	TGTGCCAGCCGGCGGGGACCCGCCACAGATACGCAGTATTTT
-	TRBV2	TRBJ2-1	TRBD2	CASSESGTNNEQFF	TGTGCCAGCAGTGAAAGCGGGACTAACAATGAGCAGTTCTTC
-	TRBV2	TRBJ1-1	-	CASRNRVNTEAFF	TGTGCCAGCAGGAACAGGGTGAACACTGAAGCTTTCTTT
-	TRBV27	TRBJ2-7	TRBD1	CASSSTGVTYEQYF	TGTGCCAGCAGTTCAACAGGGGTCACCTACGAGCAGTACTTC
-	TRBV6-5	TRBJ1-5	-	CASSPTGVEPQHF	TGTGCCAGCAGTCCGACTGGCGTGGAGCCCCAGCATTTT
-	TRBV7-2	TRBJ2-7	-	CASSFDWSSYEQYF	TGTGCCAGCAGCTTCGATTGGAGCTCCTACGAGCAGTACTTC
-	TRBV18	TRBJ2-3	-	CASSKVGGQSTDTQYF	TGTGCCAGCTCCAAGGTCGGGGGACAGAGCACAGATACGCAGTATTTT
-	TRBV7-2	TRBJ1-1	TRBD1	CASSFRGIGTEAFF	TGTGCCAGCAGCTTCAGGGGGATCGGCACTGAAGCTTTCTTT
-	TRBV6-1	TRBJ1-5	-	CASSENWASQPQHF	TGTGCCAGCAGTGAAAACTGGGCGAGTCAGCCCCAGCATTTT
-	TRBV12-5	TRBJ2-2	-	CASGFSGNQPGELFF	TGTGCTAGTGGTTTTAGCGGAAATCAACCCGGGGAGCTGTTTTTT
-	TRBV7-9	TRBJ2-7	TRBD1	CASSKAPGQGYEQYF	TGTGCCAGCAGCAAAGCCCCTGGACAGGGTTACGAGCAGTACTTC
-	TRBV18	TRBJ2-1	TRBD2	CASSPTLADEQFF	TGTGCCAGCTCGCCGACACTAGCGGATGAGCAGTTCTTC
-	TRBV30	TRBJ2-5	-	CAWSDRQETQYF	TGTGCCTGGAGCGACAGGCAAGAGACCCAGTACTTC
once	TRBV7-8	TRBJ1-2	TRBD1	CASSPWGQLNWNGYTF	TGTGCCAGCAGCCCATGGGGACAGCTCAACTGGAATGGCTACACCTTC
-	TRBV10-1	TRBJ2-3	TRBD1	CASSGPMDRVGDTQYF	TGCGCCAGCAGTGGTCCGATGGACAGGGTGGGGGATACGCAGTATTTT
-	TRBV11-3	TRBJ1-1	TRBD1	CASSPHRDRAEAFF	TGTGCCAGCAGCCCACACCGGGACAGGGCTGAAGCTTTCTTT
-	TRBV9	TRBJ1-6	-	CASSVAEAYNSPLHF	TGTGCCAGCAGCGTAGCGGAGGCCTATAATTCACCCCTCCACTTT
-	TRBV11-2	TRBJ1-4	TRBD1	CASSPRTGREKLFF	TGTGCCAGCAGTCCCCGGACAGGGCGAGAAAAACTGTTTTTT
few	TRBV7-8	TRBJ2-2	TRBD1	CASSLVAATGATGELFF	TGTGCCAGCAGCTTAGTAGCCGCGACAGGGGCCACCGGGGAGCTGTTTTTT
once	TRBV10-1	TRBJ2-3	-	CASSGGGVGDTQYF	TGCGCCAGCAGTGGTGGCGGGGTAGGAGATACGCAGTATTTT
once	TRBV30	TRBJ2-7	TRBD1	CAWRGMDRELEQYF	TGTGCCTGGAGGGGAATGGACAGGGAACTCGAGCAGTACTTC
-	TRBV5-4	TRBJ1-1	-	CASSLVLRRTEAFF	TGTGCCAGCAGCTTGGTGTTGAGGAGGACTGAAGCTTTCTTT
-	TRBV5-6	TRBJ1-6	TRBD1	CASSLMGQGDSPLHF	TGTGCCAGCAGCTTGATGGGACAGGGGGATTCACCCCTCCACTTT
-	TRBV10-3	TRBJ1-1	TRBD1	CATRDRLNTEAFF	TGTGCCACGAGGGACAGGCTGAACACTGAAGCTTTCTTT
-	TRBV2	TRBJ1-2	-	CASSEGGSLGYTF	TGTGCCAGCAGTGAGGGGGGATCACTTGGCTACACCTTC
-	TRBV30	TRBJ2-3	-	CAWSALTGNTDTQYF	TGTGCCTGGAGTGCTCTCACCGGGAACACAGATACGCAGTATTTT
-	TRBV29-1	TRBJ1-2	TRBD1	CSARQGADYGYTF	TGCAGCGCCCGACAGGGTGCGGACTATGGCTACACCTTC
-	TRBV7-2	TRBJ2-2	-	CASSLMASSNTGELFF	TGTGCCAGCAGCTTAATGGCCAGTTCGAACACCGGGGAGCTGTTTTTT
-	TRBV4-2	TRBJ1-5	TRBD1	CASSQTGTGGSQPQHF	TGTGCCAGCAGCCAAACCGGGACAGGGGGCAGTCAGCCCCAGCATTTT
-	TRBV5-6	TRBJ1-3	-	CASILRTTSGNTIYF	TGTGCCAGCATCCTTCGGACAACCTCTGGAAACACCATATATTTT
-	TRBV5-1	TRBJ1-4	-	CASSSQPGQYEKLFF	TGCGCCAGCAGCTCCCAACCGGGACAATACGAAAAACTGTTTTTT
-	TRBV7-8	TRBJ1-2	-	CASSPPRRGDGYTF	TGTGCCAGCAGCCCCCCACGTCGCGGGGATGGCTACACCTTC
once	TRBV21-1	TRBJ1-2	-	CASKLKGQRDGYTF	TGTGCCAGCAAGCTTAAGGGACAGAGGGATGGCTACACCTTC
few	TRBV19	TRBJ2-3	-	CASSRRTVTDTQYF	TGTGCCAGTAGTAGGCGGACAGTCACAGATACGCAGTATTTT